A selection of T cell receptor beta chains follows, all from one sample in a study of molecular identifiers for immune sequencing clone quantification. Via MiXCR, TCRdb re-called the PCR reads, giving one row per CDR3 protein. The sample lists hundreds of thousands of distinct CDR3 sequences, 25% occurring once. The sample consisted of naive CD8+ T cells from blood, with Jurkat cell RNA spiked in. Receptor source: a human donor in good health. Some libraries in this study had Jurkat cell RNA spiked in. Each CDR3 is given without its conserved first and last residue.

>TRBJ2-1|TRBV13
ASSPPGTSVDNEQF
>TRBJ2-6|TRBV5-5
ASSLVATDFSGANVLT
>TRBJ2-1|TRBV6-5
ASSSPPNEQF
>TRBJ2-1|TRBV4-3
ASSQDWGARYNEQF
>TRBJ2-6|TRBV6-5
ASSYSAGGNPSGANVLT
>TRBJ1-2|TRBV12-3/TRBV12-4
ASSRVGGLNGYT
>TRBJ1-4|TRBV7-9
ASSSNRITNEKLF
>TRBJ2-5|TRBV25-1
ASSNLRGIQETQY
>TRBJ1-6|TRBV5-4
ASSLDLGGYNNSPLH
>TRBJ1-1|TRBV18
ASSLLSQGPTEAF
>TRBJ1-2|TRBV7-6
ASSLGGEGYGYT
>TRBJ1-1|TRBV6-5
ASREIGTGAYYTEAF
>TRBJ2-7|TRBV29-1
SVRLAAYEQY
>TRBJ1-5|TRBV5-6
ASSFLGQGQPQH
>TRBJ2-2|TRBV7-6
ASSWGQDTGELF
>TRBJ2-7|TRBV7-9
ASSSNGQGSHEQY
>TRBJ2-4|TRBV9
ASSVDGWGARNIQY
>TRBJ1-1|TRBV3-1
ASSQDGGVPRTEAF
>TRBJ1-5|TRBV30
AWTPMGGGQPQH
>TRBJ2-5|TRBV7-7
ASSLGLAGDEETQY
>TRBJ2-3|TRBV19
ASSMGGVGTDTQY
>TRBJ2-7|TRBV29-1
SVETGGDTYEQY
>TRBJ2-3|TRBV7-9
ASSLLATSTDTQY
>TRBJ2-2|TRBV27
ASSSGLAGGNTGELF
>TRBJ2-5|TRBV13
ASSLRDRDQETQY
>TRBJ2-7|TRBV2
ASSSSVTTYEQY
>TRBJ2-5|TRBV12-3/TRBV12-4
ASSLKVLGTQY
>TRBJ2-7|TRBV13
ASSFRTGPSYEQY
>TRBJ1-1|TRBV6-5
ASTYRAGGTEAF
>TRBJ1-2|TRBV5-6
ASSLYEGYT
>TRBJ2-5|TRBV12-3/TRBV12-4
ASSFGGRGGTQY
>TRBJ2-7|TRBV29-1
SVSTTPSAGGSYEQY
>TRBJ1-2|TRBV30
AWRDGFGGLGYT
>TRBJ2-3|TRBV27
ASSLTTGGWGTDTQY
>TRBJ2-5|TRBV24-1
ATSEGGRGQETQY
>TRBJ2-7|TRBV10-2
ASGGQTSYEQY
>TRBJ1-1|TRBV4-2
ASSQRGGRVEMNTEAF
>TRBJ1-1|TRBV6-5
ASSYLQGVNTEAF
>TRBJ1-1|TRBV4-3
ASSQDWAGAPEAF
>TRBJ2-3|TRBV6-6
AYQREGADTQY
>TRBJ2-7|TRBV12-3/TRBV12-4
ASSPSGGHGGSYEQY
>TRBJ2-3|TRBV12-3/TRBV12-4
ASSPLPGQTTDTQY
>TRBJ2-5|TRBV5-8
ASSWSGEETQY
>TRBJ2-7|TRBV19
ASSPYRGSYEQY
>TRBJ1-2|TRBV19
ASSFKTGGNYGYT
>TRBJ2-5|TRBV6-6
ASSSVGLETQY
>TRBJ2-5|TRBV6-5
ASSSPGQPQETQY